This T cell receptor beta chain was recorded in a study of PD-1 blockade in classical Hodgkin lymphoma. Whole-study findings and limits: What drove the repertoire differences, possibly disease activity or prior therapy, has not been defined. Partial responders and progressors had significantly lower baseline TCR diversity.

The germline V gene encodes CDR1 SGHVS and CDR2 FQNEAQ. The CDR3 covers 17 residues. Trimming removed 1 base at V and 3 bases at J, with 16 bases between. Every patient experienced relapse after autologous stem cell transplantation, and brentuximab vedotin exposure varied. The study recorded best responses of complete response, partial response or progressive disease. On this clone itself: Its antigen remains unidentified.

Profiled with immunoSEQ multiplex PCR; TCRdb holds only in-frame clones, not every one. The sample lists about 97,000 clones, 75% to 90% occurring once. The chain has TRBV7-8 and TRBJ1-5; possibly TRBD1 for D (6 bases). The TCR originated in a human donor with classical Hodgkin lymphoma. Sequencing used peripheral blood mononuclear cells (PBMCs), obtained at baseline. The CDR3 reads CASSLVGGTSFNQPQHF. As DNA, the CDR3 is TGTGCCAGCAGCTTAGTAGGTGGGACATCGTTCAATCAGCCCCAGCATTTT.